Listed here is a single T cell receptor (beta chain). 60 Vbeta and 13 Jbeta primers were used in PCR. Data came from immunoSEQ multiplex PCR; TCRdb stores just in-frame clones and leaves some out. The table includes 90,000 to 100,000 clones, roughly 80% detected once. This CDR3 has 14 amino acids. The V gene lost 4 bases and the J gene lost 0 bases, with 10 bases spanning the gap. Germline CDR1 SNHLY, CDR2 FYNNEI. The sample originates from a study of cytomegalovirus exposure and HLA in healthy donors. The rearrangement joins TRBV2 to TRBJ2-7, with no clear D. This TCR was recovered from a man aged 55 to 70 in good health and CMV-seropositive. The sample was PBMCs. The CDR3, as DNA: TGTGCCAGCAGTGGTACAGCCGTCTCCTACGAGCAGTACTTC. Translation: CASSGTAVSYEQYF.